The next 6 T cell receptor beta chains were all read from a single sample in a study of blood T cell repertoires in COVID-19. Sequencing was performed with immunoSEQ multiplex PCR; in TCRdb, only in-frame clones are kept and a portion is missing. Seen here are over 200,000 clones, approximately 83% observed once, and the top ten hold just over 3%. The sequencing input was peripheral blood. All receptors derive from a woman in her 30s who had recovered from COVID-19.

The chain couples TRBV28 to TRBJ1-3, with 9 bases aligning to TRBD1. Germline V gene data show CDR1 as MDHEN and CDR2 as SYDVKM. Trimming at V came to 8 bases and at J to 0 bases, leaving 14 bases not matched to a gene. The CDR3 consists of 18 residues. The CDR3 coding sequence is TGTGCCAGCTATACGGGGACAGGGAATTTTTACTCTGGAAACACCATATATTTT. Translation: CASYTGTGNFYSGNTIYF.

This chain joins TRBV28 and TRBJ1-1; 10 nucleotides agree with TRBD1. The trim removed 4 bases at V and 4 bases at J, leaving 3 bases unmatched. From germline, CDR1 is MDHEN and CDR2 SYDVKM. The CDR3 has 14 residues. The CDR3 nucleotides are TGTGCCAGCAGTTCCGGGACAGGGGCCACTGAAGCTTTCTTT. Protein: CASSSGTGATEAFF.

CDR3 coding DNA: TGTGCCAGCACGGGACAGGGAATGACTGAAGCTTTCTTT. Translating gives CASTGQGMTEAFF. The gene calls are TRBV2 and TRBJ1-1, with 9 bases that match TRBD1. The germline CDR1 and CDR2 sequences are SNHLY and FYNNEI. CDR3 length: 13 amino acids. V trimming: 7 bases; J trimming: 5 bases; junction bases outside the gene matches: 5.

V is TRBV10-1 and J is TRBJ2-2, with TRBD1 matching 9 bases. Germline V gene data show CDR1 as WNHNN and CDR2 as SYGVQD (reference sequence). The length of the CDR3 is 13 residues. Unmatched junction bases numbered 4, after V lost 9 bases and J lost 5 bases. The CDR3 DNA follows: TGCGCCAGTACAGGGGGCTTAACCGGGGAGCTGTTTTTT. It yields the protein CASTGGLTGELFF.

The chain has TRBV5-1 and TRBJ2-3; D is possibly TRBD2 (5 bases). V lost 3 bases and J lost 2, with 10 bases in between. This CDR3 is 14 amino acids long. The V gene's germline CDR1 is SGHRS and CDR2 YFSETQ. This chain's CDR3 is CASSSDWLTDTQYF. The CDR3 region has the DNA TGCGCCAGCAGCTCGGACTGGCTCACAGATACGCAGTATTTT.

This chain connects TRBV30 to TRBJ2-2; perhaps TRBD1 as D (6 bases). CDR1 GTSNPN and CDR2 SVGIG come from the germline V gene (reference sequence). Trimming took off 2 bases at V and 8 bases at J, with 12 bases between the two ends. The CDR3 contains 13 residues. The CDR3 is CAWSLGARGELFF. The CDR3 nucleotides are TGTGCCTGGAGTTTGGGGGCTCGGGGGGAGCTGTTTTTT. The whole variable domain, remainder taken from reference TRBV30 and TRBJ2-2, is SQTIHQWPATLVQPVGSPLSLECTVEGTSNPNLYWYRQAAGRGLQLLFYSVGIGQISSEVPQNLSASRPQDRQFILSSKKLLLSDSGFYLCAWSLGARGELFFGEGSRLTVL.